This T cell receptor beta chain was retrieved from a study of T cells in Graves' hyperthyroidism and ophthalmopathy. The V gene's germline CDR1 is SGHTA and CDR2 FQGTGA. V lost 1 base, J lost 2 bases, and 5 bases lay in between. The CDR3 runs to 13 residues. Stability of Graves' hyperthyroidism was defined as absent ophthalmopathy progression within 18 months. The table lists this clonotype with many counts. TCR beta CDR3 region amplification was performed from RNA transcripts. TCR CDR3 regions were first amplified by RT-PCR with HTBI primers. TCRdb processed the multiplex PCR reads anew with MiXCR; each CDR3 protein has one entry. The sample carries around 420,000 distinct CDR3 sequences, approximately 15% recorded once.

V usage is TRBV7-3 and J usage is TRBJ1-1; D not certain. The sequenced material came from blood. The source of this sequence is a woman aged 18 to 35 with Graves' hyperthyroidism. The CDR3 DNA reads TGTGCCAGCAGCTTAATCGTTAACACTGAAGCTTTCTTT. It specifies CASSLIVNTEAFF.